The clone carrying this T cell receptor (beta chain) has a single count. Its antigen is currently unknown. The data are from a study of radiation and T cells in renal cell carcinoma. Across the study: Nephrectomy followed 15 Gy stereotactic body radiation by 4 weeks. Whole-study results and caveats: From baseline, blood top tumor clonotypes peaked at 2 weeks post-radiation.

Profiled with immunoSEQ multiplex PCR; TCRdb holds only in-frame clones, not every one. Altogether roughly 120,000 clones are present, roughly four fifths being singletons, with the ten largest covering approximately 3%. Time point reported: baseline pretreatment blood. Treatment described: 15 Gy SBRT to primary tumor, nephrectomy 4 weeks later. Serial blood draws occurred at baseline and 2 and 4 weeks post-SBRT. The material was blood, obtained from a patient whose treatment included radiotherapy and nephrectomy. The TCR was taken from a woman aged 55 to 70 with renal cell carcinoma.

Written as DNA, the CDR3 is TGCGCCAGCAGTGATCGGATGAAGGATCCTGGAAACACCATATATTTT. This encodes CASSDRMKDPGNTIYF. V and J are TRBV10-1 and TRBJ1-3, with no clear D. The germline V gene has CDR1 WNHNN and CDR2 SYGVQD (reference sequence). The CDR3 spans 16 residues. V was trimmed by 3 bases and J by 2 bases, leaving 14 bases between them.